The clone carrying this T cell receptor beta chain was counted ten times or more. Its target is unknown. Regarding the study as a whole: Larger-cohort validation covered only one TCR beta V-J rearrangement. The TCR gene usage of tumor memory CD4+ T cells clustered together with blood and lymph node memory CD4+ cells and with lymph node naive CD4+ cells.

V lost 5 bases and J 1 base, leaving 8 bases between the germline ends. There are 13 residues in the CDR3. Germline V lookup: CDR1 SGHRS, CDR2 YFSETQ. After constant-region reverse-primer amplification, full-length variable regions underwent semi-nested PCR with Nested Universal Primer A. MiXCR, run by TCRdb on the 5' RACE reads, gives a single entry per CDR3 protein. Among about 64,000 distinct CDR3 sequences listed, approximately 23% were seen once. The rearrangement joins TRBV5-1 to TRBJ2-3; D is unresolved. The clonotype was recovered from a female donor with breast cancer. Input material: memory CD4+ T cells sorted from a lymph node. The subset was: memory CD4+ T cells, CD4+CD45RO+CD25-. CDR3 DNA: TGCGCCAGCAGTCCCCAAGGCACAGATACGCAGTATTTT. Translation gives CASSPQGTDTQYF.